This T cell receptor (beta chain) was identified during a study of blood T cells in healthy people across ages. This clonotype was observed a few times. The second PCR ran roughly 6 to 12 cycles with a sample-barcoded 5' primer and J-beta primers. No fewer than 3 million CDR3-containing paired-end reads came from each sample. TCRdb re-called the 5' RACE reads with MiXCR, one entry per CDR3 protein. The sample lists about 1.5 million distinct CDR3 sequences; about 42% were seen once. Sequenced sample: blood. This receptor was taken from a woman younger than 35 in good health.

In DNA form, the CDR3 reads TGCAGTGCTAGAAAGGGGGGAACGGGTTGGGATGAGCAGTTCTTC. It yields the protein CSARKGGTGWDEQFF. The genes are TRBV20-1 and TRBJ2-1; either TRBD1 or TRBD2 may supply D (6 bases each). Germline lookup yields CDR1 DFQATT and CDR2 SNEGSKA (reference sequence). V was clipped by 2 bases and J by 8 bases, with 19 bases between them. The CDR3 spans 15 residues.